Only one count was recorded for the clone carrying this TCR beta chain. The sample carries other DNA sequences with the same CDR3. This sample is drawn from a study of blood T cell repertoires in COVID-19. Study context: Samples of COVID-19 (acute and convalescent) were obtained from the United States, Italy and Spain. T cells, B-cell-depleted T cells, or PBMCs provided the cDNA or gDNA that served as material.

In the source study's methods: Reference gene primers were amplified, and this amplification served to estimate nucleated cell counts. This table comes from immunoSEQ multiplex PCR, and its TCRdb copy is limited to in-frame clones, with some not included. The V and J calls and clone size come from that table; D and trimming were worked out from the DNA. The table has some 90,000 clones, approximately 87% seen once. This CDR3 spans 14 amino acids. Per germline, CDR1 SGHRS and CDR2 YFSETQ. The V gene end was trimmed by 4 bases and the J gene end by 1 base; junction bases not matched to a gene: 3. This clonotype originated in a human donor in a cohort sampled during active COVID-19. Sequencing used peripheral blood. The chain links TRBV5-1 to TRBJ2-5; the match to TRBD2 covers 8 bases. This CDR3 reads CASSLGGVQETQYF. The CDR3 bases are TGCGCCAGCAGCCTCGGGGGGGTCCAAGAGACCCAGTACTTC.